The 19 T cell receptor beta chains reported below all come from one sample, sequenced in a study of blood T cell repertoires in COVID-19. Sequenced by immunoSEQ multiplex PCR; TCRdb stores in-frame clones only, minus some. The table has about 200,000 clones, roughly 90% seen once. Input material: PBMCs or T cells enriched from blood (not recorded which). The receptors originated from a woman aged 18-35 years who had recovered from COVID-19.

The chain joins TRBV6-2 or TRBV6-3 to TRBJ2-3, with unresolved D. V was clipped by 4 bases and J by 2 bases, with 4 bases between them. Germline CDR1 MNHEY, CDR2 SVGEGT. The CDR3 runs to 12 residues. CDR3 bases: TGTGCCAGCAGTTCAGACACAGATACGCAGTATTTT. Its protein product is CASSSDTDTQYF.

This chain connects TRBV29-1 to TRBJ2-3; 7 bases agree with TRBD2. Looked up from germline, CDR1 is SQVTM and CDR2 is ANQGSEA. The ends lost 4 bases at V and 2 bases at J; junction bases unmatched: 6. The CDR3 sequence is 14 residues long. CDR3 residues: CSVAAGTNTDTQYF. Written as DNA, the CDR3 is TGCAGCGTTGCCGCCGGGACTAACACAGATACGCAGTATTTT.

V gene TRBV10-1 combines with J gene TRBJ2-1; D is uncertain. This CDR3 comprises 13 residues. The V and J ends lost 3 bases and 5 bases respectively, with 8 bases between them. Germline V lookup: CDR1 WNHNN, CDR2 SYGVQD (reference sequence). CDR3 in DNA: TGCGCCAGCAGTGACCCAGTAAACAATGAGCAGTTCTTC. It is translated as CASSDPVNNEQFF.

The chain carries TRBV6-5 and TRBJ1-6; perhaps TRBD1 as D (5 bases). V shed 7 bases and J shed 3 bases, with 13 bases lying between them. This CDR3 has 15 residues. Germline V gives CDR1 MNHEY, CDR2 SVGAGI. The chain's CDR3 is CASKSGQGYNSPLHF. The CDR3 DNA is TGTGCCAGCAAATCGGGTCAGGGCTATAATTCACCCCTCCACTTT.

Only one count was recorded for this clone. The gene calls are TRBV9 and TRBJ1-1; D unclear. Germline V gives CDR1 SGDLS, CDR2 YYNGEE. V was pared by 3 bases and J by 0 bases, with 6 bases between. The CDR3 is 13 residues long. CDR3 DNA: TGTGCCAGCAGCGCCCAAATGAACACTGAAGCTTTCTTT. It translates to CASSAQMNTEAFF. Together with reference TRBV9 and TRBJ1-1, the CDR3 gives the full variable domain: DSGVTQTPKHLITATGQRVTLRCSPRSGDLSVYWYQQSLDQGLQFLIQYYNGEERAKGNILERFSAQQFPDLHSELNLSSLELGDSALYFCASSAQMNTEAFFGQGTRLTVV.

V usage is TRBV6-5 and J usage is TRBJ1-5, with TRBD1 matching over 10 bases. Unmatched junction bases numbered 1, after V lost 8 bases and J lost 6 bases. The CDR3 runs to 12 residues. CDR1 and CDR2 (germline): MNHEY, SVGAGI. The CDR3: CASGTGAQPQHF. The CDR3 coding sequence is TGTGCCAGCGGGACAGGGGCTCAGCCCCAGCATTTT.

The V call is TRBV7-9, the J call TRBJ1-2; 10 nucleotides match TRBD1. This CDR3 has 13 amino acids. V shed 7 bases, J shed 6 bases, and the junction held 5 bases outside the gene matches. Looked up from germline, CDR1 is SEHNR and CDR2 is FQNEAQ (reference sequence). CDR3 loop: CASTRGTGDGYTF. The DNA for the CDR3 is TGTGCCAGCACCCGCGGGACAGGGGATGGCTACACCTTC.

Here the CDR3 reads CASSPSLAGGDTQYF. The CDR3 nucleotides read TGTGCCAGCAGCCCCTCACTAGCGGGGGGGGATACGCAGTATTTT. The V and J genes are TRBV13 and TRBJ2-3, with TRBD2 matching over 13 bases. This CDR3 comprises 15 residues. J gave up 6 bases and V 5 bases, and 5 bases lay outside the gene matches. Germline CDR1 PRHDT, CDR2 FYEKMQ (reference sequence).

The gene calls are TRBV9 and TRBJ2-3; 8 bases are a match to TRBD1. The CDR3 is 15 amino acids. CDR1 is SGDLS, CDR2 YYNGEE, per germline. Trimming took 2 bases from V and 2 from J; bases not matched to a gene: 4. CDR3 amino acids: CASSVDRGHTDTQYF. CDR3 bases: TGTGCCAGCAGCGTCGACAGGGGACACACAGATACGCAGTATTTT.

The J gene is TRBJ2-1, the V gene TRBV20-1; 9 bases match TRBD1. Trimming at V came to 3 bases and at J to 10 bases, leaving 7 bases not matched to a gene. Germline CDR1 DFQATT, CDR2 SNEGSKA (reference sequence). This CDR3 has 13 residues. CDR3: CSASGDRDFEQFF. The CDR3 nucleotides are TGCAGTGCTAGTGGGGACAGGGATTTCGAGCAGTTCTTC.

The chain is built from TRBV7-8 and TRBJ1-2; 8 bases match TRBD1. The junction had 7 bases not matched to a gene; V was cut back by 2 bases and J by 5 bases. The CDR3 has 15 residues. Germline lookup yields CDR1 SGHVS and CDR2 FQNEAQ. The CDR3 DNA reads TGTGCCAGCAGCTTAAGGGACAGGCAGATTTATGGCTACACCTTC. Its protein is CASSLRDRQIYGYTF. Variable domain in full (rest from reference TRBV7-8 and TRBJ1-2): GAGVSQSPRYKVAKRGQDVALRCDPISGHVSLFWYQQALGQGPEFLTYFQNEAQLDKSGLPSDRFFAERPEGSVSTLKIQRTQQEDSAVYLCASSLRDRQIYGYTFGSGTRLTVV.

V is TRBV4-2 and J is TRBJ1-1, with no clear D. Germline V gene sequence: CDR1 LGHNA, CDR2 YNFKEQ. This CDR3 contains 15 residues. Between the trimmed V and J ends, which lost 1 base and 1 base, there was a span of 10 bases. The CDR3 nucleotides are TGTGCCAGCAGCCAAGTATGGCTCAAGAACACTGAAGCTTTCTTT. Residues: CASSQVWLKNTEAFF.

The V and J genes are TRBV6-5 and TRBJ2-5, with TRBD1 as a possible D gene (5 bases). Trimming shortened V by 0 bases and J by 5 bases, and 10 bases separated the two germline ends. CDR1 and CDR2 from the germline V gene are MNHEY and SVGAGI. The CDR3 covers 14 residues. The CDR3 DNA follows: TGTGCCAGCAGTTACTCGGGGCCTCGGGAGACCCAGTACTTC. Its protein product is CASSYSGPRETQYF.

This rearrangement joins TRBV7-9 to TRBJ2-3; 8 bases map to TRBD2. Germline CDR1 and CDR2: SEHNR and FQNEAQ (reference sequence). V was pared by 4 bases and J by 4 bases, with 7 bases of the junction left unmatched. The CDR3 consists of 15 residues. The CDR3 sequence is CASSSHRGGADTQYF. The CDR3 bases are TGTGCCAGCAGCTCCCACCGGGGGGGCGCAGATACGCAGTATTTT.

This clone was seen many times. The V call is TRBV7-3, the J call TRBJ1-1; 9 nucleotides agree with TRBD1. Trimming took 5 bases from V and 4 from J; bases not matched to a gene: 8. CDR1 is SGHTA and CDR2 is FQGTGA in the germline V gene. The CDR3 is made up of 15 amino acids. Here the CDR3 DNA reads TGTGCCAGCAGCCCTACAGGGGGCGGCGGCACTGAAGCTTTCTTT. This codes for CASSPTGGGGTEAFF.

The chain carries TRBV10-3 and TRBJ1-5; D ambiguous. The CDR3 is 15 residues long. The V gene lost 4 bases and the J gene lost 4 bases, with 14 bases spanning the gap. In germline, CDR1 is ENHRY, CDR2 SYGVKD. CDR3 region: CAISADGGWNQPQHF. The CDR3 DNA reads TGTGCCATCAGTGCGGACGGAGGTTGGAATCAGCCCCAGCATTTT.

The chain links TRBV10-3 to TRBJ2-3; 7 nucleotides align to TRBD1. Germline V CDR1 and CDR2: ENHRY, SYGVKD. The CDR3 loop spans 13 amino acids. The V and J ends lost 6 bases and 4 bases, in that order; junction bases with no gene match: 4. The CDR3 sequence: CAIRSTGPDTQYF. Written as DNA, the CDR3 is TGTGCCATCAGGTCGACAGGGCCAGATACGCAGTATTTT.

The rearrangement joins TRBV19 to TRBJ2-5; possible D gene TRBD1, 5 bases. Per germline, CDR1 LNHDA and CDR2 SQIVND (reference sequence). V lost 4 bases and J 5 bases, leaving 8 bases between the germline ends. The CDR3 length is 12 residues. The CDR3 spells CASSKNRETQYF. The CDR3 DNA sequence: TGTGCCAGTAGTAAAAACAGGGAGACCCAGTACTTC.

This chain connects TRBV7-3 to TRBJ2-3; 12 bases match TRBD2. This CDR3 is 16 amino acids long. Unmatched junction bases numbered 4, after V lost 5 bases and J lost 1 base. The germline CDR1 and CDR2 sequences are SGHTA and FQGTGA. The CDR3 sequence is CASSTRLAGGTDTQYF. CDR3 nucleotide sequence: TGTGCCAGCAGCACTCGACTAGCGGGGGGCACAGATACGCAGTATTTT.